This T cell receptor (beta chain) was captured by sequencing in a study of beta chain features in type 1 diabetes. In regard to this clone: The antigen remains unidentified.

Whole-study results and caveats: Fewer junction insertions and more nucleotide deletions appeared in type 1 diabetes patients. Among patients with Type 1 diabetes, TCRB CDR3s were moderately but significantly shorter in every one of the four CD4+ subsets.

Germline CDR1 and CDR2: LNHDA and SQIVND (reference sequence). V gave up 1 base and J gave up 11 bases, with 9 bases separating them. This CDR3 region has 13 residues. Isolated RNA was reverse transcribed in full, so expressed TCRB transcripts were sequenced. Measured with immunoSEQ multiplex PCR; TCRdb has only the in-frame clones, and not every one. Seen here are 600,000 to 700,000 clones, 12% observed once, and the top ten hold around 0.12%. The receptor's source is a man younger than 40 with type 1 diabetes. The chain couples TRBV19 to TRBJ1-6; no clear D. The source material was naive CD4+ T cells from blood. CDR3 nucleotides: TGTGCCAGTAGTATAGCGGTTGGCCCACCCCTCCACTTT. Translating it yields CASSIAVGPPLHF.